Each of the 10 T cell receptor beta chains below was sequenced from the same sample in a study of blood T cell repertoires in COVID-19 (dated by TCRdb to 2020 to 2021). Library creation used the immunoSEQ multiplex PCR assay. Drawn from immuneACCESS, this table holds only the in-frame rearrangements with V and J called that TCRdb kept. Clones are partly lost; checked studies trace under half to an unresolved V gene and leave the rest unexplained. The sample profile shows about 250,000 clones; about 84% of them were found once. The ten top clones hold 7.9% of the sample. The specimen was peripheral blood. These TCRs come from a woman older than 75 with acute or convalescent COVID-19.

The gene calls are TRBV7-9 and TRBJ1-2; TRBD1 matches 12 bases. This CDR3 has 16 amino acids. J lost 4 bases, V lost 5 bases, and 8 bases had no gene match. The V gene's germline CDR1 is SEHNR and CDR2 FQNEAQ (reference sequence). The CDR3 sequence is CASSGDRGRGLYGYTF. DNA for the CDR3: TGTGCCAGCAGCGGGGACAGGGGGCGCGGTCTCTATGGCTACACCTTC.

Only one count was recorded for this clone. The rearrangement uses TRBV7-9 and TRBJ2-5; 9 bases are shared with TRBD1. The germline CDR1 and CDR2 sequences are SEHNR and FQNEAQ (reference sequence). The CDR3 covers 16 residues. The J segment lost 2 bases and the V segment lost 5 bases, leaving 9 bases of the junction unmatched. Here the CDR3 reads CASSLNRGPGQETQYF. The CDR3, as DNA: TGTGCCAGCAGCCTTAACAGGGGGCCAGGACAAGAGACCCAGTACTTC. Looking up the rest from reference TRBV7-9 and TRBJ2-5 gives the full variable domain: DTGVSQNPRHKITKRGQNVTFRCDPISEHNRLYWYRQTLGQGPEFLTYFQNEAQLEKSRLLSDRFSAERPKGSFSTLEIQRTEQGDSAMYLCASSLNRGPGQETQYFGPGTRLLVL.

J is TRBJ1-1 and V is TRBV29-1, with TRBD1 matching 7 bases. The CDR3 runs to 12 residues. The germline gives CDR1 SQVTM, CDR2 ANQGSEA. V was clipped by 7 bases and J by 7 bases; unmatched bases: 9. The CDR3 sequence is CSALPTGNEAFF. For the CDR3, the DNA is TGCAGCGCCTTGCCGACAGGGAATGAAGCTTTCTTT.

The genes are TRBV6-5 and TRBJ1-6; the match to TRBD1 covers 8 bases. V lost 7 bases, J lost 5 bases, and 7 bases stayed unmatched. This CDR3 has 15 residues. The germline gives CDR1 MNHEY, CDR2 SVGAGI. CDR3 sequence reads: CASTVGTGDNSPLHF. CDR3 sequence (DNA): TGTGCCAGCACCGTCGGGACAGGAGATAATTCACCCCTCCACTTT.

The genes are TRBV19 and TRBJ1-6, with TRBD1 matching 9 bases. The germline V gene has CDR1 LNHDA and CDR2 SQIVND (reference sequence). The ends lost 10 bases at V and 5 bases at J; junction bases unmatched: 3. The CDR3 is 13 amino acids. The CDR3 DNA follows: TGTGCCACCGGGACAGGGAATAATTCACCCCTCCACTTT. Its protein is CATGTGNNSPLHF.

The CDR3 coding sequence is TGTGCCAGCAGTTACTCGAAGAGGAGCCGCGGGAACCTAACCTACGAGCAGTACTTC. Protein product: CASSYSKRSRGNLTYEQYF. This chain links TRBV6-8 with TRBJ2-7, with D possibly TRBD2 on 6 matching bases. There are 19 residues in the CDR3. From germline, CDR1 is MNHGY and CDR2 SAAAGT. V was clipped by 0 bases and J by 2 bases, with 23 bases between them.

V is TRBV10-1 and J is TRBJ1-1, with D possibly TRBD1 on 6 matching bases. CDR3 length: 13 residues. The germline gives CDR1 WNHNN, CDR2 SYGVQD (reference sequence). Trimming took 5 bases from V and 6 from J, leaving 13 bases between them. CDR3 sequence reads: CASSPRGDAEAFF. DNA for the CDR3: TGCGCCAGCAGTCCCAGGGGAGACGCTGAAGCTTTCTTT.

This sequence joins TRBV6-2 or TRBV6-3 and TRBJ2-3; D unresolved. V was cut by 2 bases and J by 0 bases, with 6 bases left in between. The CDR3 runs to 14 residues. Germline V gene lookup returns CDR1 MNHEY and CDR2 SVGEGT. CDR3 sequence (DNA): TGTGCCAGCAGTTACGGGCATAGCACAGATACGCAGTATTTT. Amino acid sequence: CASSYGHSTDTQYF.

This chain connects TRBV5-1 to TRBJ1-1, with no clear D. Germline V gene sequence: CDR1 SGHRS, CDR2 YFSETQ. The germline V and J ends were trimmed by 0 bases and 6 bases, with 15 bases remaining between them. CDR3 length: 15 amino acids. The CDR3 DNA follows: TGCGCCAGCAGCTTGGTGGCGGGATTAGGCGCTGAAGCTTTCTTT. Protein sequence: CASSLVAGLGAEAFF.

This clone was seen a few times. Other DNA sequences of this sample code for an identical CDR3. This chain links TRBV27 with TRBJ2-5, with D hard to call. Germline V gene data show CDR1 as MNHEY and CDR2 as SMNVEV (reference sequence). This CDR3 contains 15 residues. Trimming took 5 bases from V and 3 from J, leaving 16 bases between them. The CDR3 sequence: CASSPSTQREETQYF. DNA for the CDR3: TGTGCCAGCAGTCCATCCACCCAGCGAGAAGAGACCCAGTACTTC.